One and the same sample provided the 5 T cell receptor beta chains below, sequenced in a study of T cells in women clearing cervical HPV infection. The data were produced by immunoSEQ multiplex PCR, yet TCRdb's version contains in-frame clones alone and is incomplete. The sample shows approximately 38,000 clones, and approximately 7.2% sits with its ten largest clones. The specimen sequenced was blood buffy coat. These receptors originate from a woman aged 18-69 years with a cervical HPV16 infection that either progressed to CIN3+ or cleared (not recorded which).

About this clone itself: The sequence runs out 3 residues before the end of the CDR3; the remainder is reconstructed from the germline J gene. This sequence joins TRBV6-2 or TRBV6-3 and TRBJ2-3; tentatively, D is TRBD1 (6 bases). This CDR3 is built from 13 residues. V was cut by 10 bases and J by 0 bases, with 11 bases left in between. Germline CDR1 and CDR2: MNHEY and SVGEGT. CDR3 bases read: TGTGCCATCACGGACAGTAGCACAGATACG. It yields the protein CAITDSSTDT. The full CDR3 protein reads CAITDSSTDTQYF.

Comment on this clone: Read data end 3 residues before the CDR3 end; the end is taken from the germline J gene. Other DNA variants within this sample encode the same CDR3. The chain links TRBV20-1 to TRBJ2-7, with 8 bases matching TRBD2. The CDR3 has 12 amino acids. After removal of 5 bases from V and 3 bases from J, the junction contained 3 bases not matched to a gene. Germline CDR1 reads DFQATT; CDR2 reads SNEGSKA (reference sequence). The CDR3: CSAPSGGYEQYF. CDR3 bases read: TGCAGTGCTCCGAGCGGGGGCTACGAG.

Of note for this clone: The CDR3 end lies 3 residues beyond the end of the read and is filled in from the germline J gene. V and J are TRBV5-6 and TRBJ2-3; weak D call: TRBD1 (6 bases). Germline V gene lookup returns CDR1 SGHDT and CDR2 YYEEEE. This CDR3 contains 13 residues. The CDR3 sequence: CASSPRQGQPQYF. The part of the CDR3 DNA that was read is TGTGCCAGCAGCCCCCGCCAGGGGCAGCCG.

About this clone: The CDR3 is cut off 3 residues early in the read; its end comes from the germline J gene. The genes are TRBV5-1 and TRBJ1-1; D uncertain. Germline loops: CDR1 SGHRS, CDR2 YFSETQ. The CDR3 has 14 residues. V was clipped by 1 base and J by 3 bases, with 10 bases between them. The covered CDR3 bases are TGCGCCAGCAGCTTGTCGGGGTCCGACACTGAA. Encoded protein: CASSLSGSDTE. The full CDR3 protein reads CASSLSGSDTEAFF.

About this clone itself: Read data end 3 residues before the CDR3 end; the end is taken from the germline J gene. The rearrangement joins TRBV29-1 to TRBJ2-4; 7 bases agree with TRBD2. CDR1 and CDR2 from the germline V gene are SQVTM and ANQGSEA. The CDR3 covers 14 residues. This CDR3 reads CSVAVQGWDYGQYF. CDR3 DNA (partial): TGCAGCGTTGCGGTTCAGGGCTGGGACTATGGT.